The 30 T cell receptor beta chains presented below share a single source sample, sequenced in a study of Ad26.COV2.S vaccination and SARS-CoV-2 variants (dated by TCRdb to the early 2020s). Receptor amplification or capture employed the immunoSEQ multiplex PCR assay. TCRdb holds this immuneACCESS table with in-frame rearrangements only. Some clones are missing; in checked studies, unresolved V genes explain under half, and the rest has no known cause. This sample comprises approximately 480,000 clones, approximately 90% of them detected only once. The ten largest clones represent 13% of the sample. Taken with the paper, the label for treatment or condition translates to: 15 to 20 received Ad26.COV2.S at low or high dose, single or two shots; about 5 received placebo; per-sample allocation not given. Repertoires of vaccine and placebo recipients were sequenced from samples taken on day 63 after the first injection.

The sequences come from peripheral blood, collected in a trial of Ad26.COV2.S vaccine versus placebo. The receptor set was obtained from a person aged 18 to 59 who received the Ad26.COV2.S COVID-19 vaccine or a placebo.

This chain connects TRBV3-1 (or the pseudogene TRBV3-2) to TRBJ2-1, with TRBD2 identical over 11 bases. V lost 4 bases to trimming and J lost 7 bases; unmatched junction nucleotides: 9. Germline V gene data show CDR1 as LGHDT and CDR2 as YNNKEL (reference sequence). The CDR3 is 16 amino acids. Here the CDR3 DNA reads TGTGCCAGCAGCCCAGCACTAGCGGGAGTGGGGAATGAGCAGTTCTTC. It yields the protein CASSPALAGVGNEQFF.

The V call is TRBV12-3 or TRBV12-4, the J call TRBJ2-3; D unresolved. CDR3 length equals 13 residues. The V and J ends lost 6 bases and 4 bases respectively, with 11 bases between them. This chain's CDR3 is CASRDPGSDTQYF. The CDR3 bases are TGTGCCAGCAGGGACCCGGGTTCAGATACGCAGTATTTT.

The rearrangement links TRBV4-2 to TRBJ2-3, with D perhaps matching TRBD2 (6 bases). CDR1 and CDR2 from the germline V gene are LGHNA and YNFKEQ. Deletions cut 1 base from V and 0 bases from J, with 11 bases between. The CDR3 is 16 amino acids. The chain's CDR3 is CASSQGAGRSTDTQYF. DNA of the CDR3: TGTGCCAGCAGCCAAGGGGCGGGGCGGAGCACAGATACGCAGTATTTT.

The V call is TRBV7-8, the J call TRBJ1-6, with a weak D call TRBD1 (5 bases). Trimming pared 0 bases from V and 6 bases from J, leaving 9 bases between. Germline-derived CDR1 and CDR2 are SGHVS and FQNEAQ. The length of the CDR3 is 15 residues. CDR3: CASSLAGTLNSPLHF. The DNA of the CDR3 is TGTGCCAGCAGCTTAGCGGGGACCCTTAATTCACCCCTCCACTTT.

V and J are TRBV10-3 and TRBJ2-2; TRBD1 matches 8 bases. CDR1 is ENHRY, CDR2 SYGVKD, per germline. CDR3 length: 15 residues. Trimming cost V 6 bases and J 1 base; bases outside gene matches: 4. In DNA form, the CDR3 reads TGTGCCATCAGCACCGGGACAGGGAACACCGGGGAGCTGTTTTTT. This codes for CAISTGTGNTGELFF.

The rearrangement links TRBV5-5 to TRBJ2-1; 10 bases fit TRBD2. Per germline, CDR1 SGHKS and CDR2 YYEKEE (reference sequence). The CDR3 has 15 residues. V shed 2 bases and J 10 bases; nucleotides not matched to a gene: 9. CDR3 residues: CASSFGAGGPWEQFF. The CDR3 DNA follows: TGTGCCAGCAGCTTCGGAGCGGGAGGGCCATGGGAGCAGTTCTTC.

The chain is built from TRBV6-5 and TRBJ2-1; 7 bases fit TRBD1. The CDR3 totals 13 residues. V lost 4 bases and J lost 5; bases outside the gene matches: 2. Germline CDR1 is MNHEY and CDR2 is SVGAGI. CDR3 nucleotide sequence: TGTGCCAGCAGTTCTGGACAGGACAATGAGCAGTTCTTC. Residues: CASSSGQDNEQFF.

This clone has a single count. The CDR3 protein is CASSLTLAGGPGTGELFF. The CDR3 nucleotides read TGCGCCAGCAGCTTGACCCTAGCGGGAGGGCCTGGCACCGGGGAGCTGTTTTTT. This chain joins TRBV5-1 and TRBJ2-2; 12 positions match TRBD2. Germline V gives CDR1 SGHRS, CDR2 YFSETQ. The V segment lost 1 base and the J segment 4 bases; nucleotides outside the gene matches: 8. CDR3 length: 18 residues.

The gene calls are TRBV20-1 and TRBJ2-2, with TRBD2 as a possible D gene (5 bases). CDR1 and CDR2 (germline): DFQATT, SNEGSKA (reference sequence). Trimming cost V 3 bases and J 6 bases, with 11 bases left between them. The length of the CDR3 is 13 residues. The CDR3 protein is CSASRARAGELFF. The DNA for the CDR3 is TGCAGTGCTAGTAGGGCGAGGGCCGGGGAGCTGTTTTTT.

The V call is TRBV29-1, the J call TRBJ2-3, with D maybe TRBD1 (6 bases). This CDR3 contains 14 residues. Trimming took off 5 bases at V and 2 bases at J, with 14 bases between the two ends. The germline V gene encodes CDR1 SQVTM and CDR2 ANQGSEA. The CDR3 sequence: CSVFGQRLTDTQYF. DNA of the CDR3: TGCAGCGTTTTCGGACAGCGACTCACAGATACGCAGTATTTT.

The genes are TRBV4-1 and TRBJ2-7; 10 nucleotides line up with TRBD2. The CDR3 is 16 amino acids. Germline values: CDR1 MGHRA, CDR2 YSYEKL. With V trimmed by 4 bases and J by 0 bases, 6 bases remained unmatched. As DNA, the CDR3 is TGCGCCAGCAGCCCTAGCGGGAGCGGCATCTCCTACGAGCAGTACTTC. The encoded protein is CASSPSGSGISYEQYF.

V is TRBV3-1 (or the pseudogene TRBV3-2) and J is TRBJ1-6; D is unclear. CDR3 length: 13 amino acids. V lost 5 bases to trimming and J lost 10 bases, with 12 bases between them. Germline assignment: CDR1 LGHDT and CDR2 YNNKEL (reference sequence). The CDR3 spells CASSDAVGSPLHF. In DNA form, the CDR3 reads TGTGCCAGCAGCGACGCTGTGGGGTCACCCCTCCACTTT.

The chain employs TRBV19 and TRBJ1-1; TRBD1 matches 9 bases. V lost 5 bases to trimming and J lost 5 bases; unmatched junction nucleotides: 18. The CDR3 length is 18 residues. Germline-derived CDR1 and CDR2 are LNHDA and SQIVND (reference sequence). In nucleotides, the CDR3 is TGTGCCAGTAGTCTCGTAACAGGGGGCGCGAATAGAGGGACTGAAGCTTTCTTT. It specifies CASSLVTGGANRGTEAFF.

This clone was found a few times. This chain links TRBV28 with TRBJ2-7; 8 bases match TRBD2. The V gene end was trimmed by 10 bases and the J gene end by 3 bases; junction bases not matched to a gene: 8. The CDR3 consists of 13 residues. The germline CDR1 and CDR2 sequences are MDHEN and SYDVKM. The CDR3 here is CAIQAGVDYEQYF. CDR3 nucleotide sequence: TGTGCCATACAAGCGGGGGTAGACTACGAGCAGTACTTC.

The sample holds one count of this clone. This chain connects TRBV16 to TRBJ1-4; D unclear. Between the trimmed V and J ends, which lost 4 bases and 3 bases, there was a span of 9 bases. The CDR3 runs to 14 residues. Germline V gene lookup returns CDR1 KGHSY and CDR2 FQNENV. The CDR3 sequence: CASSPSRANEKLFF. CDR3 DNA: TGTGCCAGCAGCCCATCTAGGGCTAATGAAAAACTGTTTTTT.

This clone was counted a few times. V gene TRBV7-9 combines with J gene TRBJ2-3; D not resolved. The CDR3 is 16 residues long. V was shortened by 5 bases and J by 1 base, with 16 bases between the two germline ends. CDR1 is SEHNR, CDR2 FQNEAQ, per germline (reference sequence). CDR3 DNA sequence: TGTGCCAGCAGCCCTCCTGTGTCCAGTCGCACAGATACGCAGTATTTT. It translates to CASSPPVSSRTDTQYF. Based on the CDR3 plus reference TRBV7-9 and TRBJ2-3, the full variable domain is DTGVSQNPRHKITKRGQNVTFRCDPISEHNRLYWYRQTLGQGPEFLTYFQNEAQLEKSRLLSDRFSAERPKGSFSTLEIQRTEQGDSAMYLCASSPPVSSRTDTQYFGPGTRLTVL.

The V gene is TRBV19, the J gene TRBJ2-7, with D perhaps matching TRBD1 (6 bases). CDR3 length: 15 residues. The germline CDR1 and CDR2 sequences are LNHDA and SQIVND (reference sequence). The V end was cut by 6 bases, the J end by 5 bases, with 20 bases between. The CDR3 sequence: CASSPARDRTHEQYF. In nucleotides, the CDR3 is TGTGCCAGTAGCCCCGCGCGAGACAGGACCCACGAGCAGTACTTC.

The CDR3 DNA reads TGTGCCAGCAGCCTCTCCGTGGGCCGTCTGAGCAATGAGCAGTTCTTC. The encoded protein is CASSLSVGRLSNEQFF. This chain connects TRBV7-3 to TRBJ2-1; D is uncertain. V lost 5 bases and J 6 bases, leaving 20 bases between the germline ends. Germline-derived CDR1 and CDR2 are SGHTA and FQGTGA. This CDR3 comprises 16 residues. Drawing the rest from reference TRBV7-3 and TRBJ2-1, the complete variable domain is GAGVSQTPSNKVTEKGKYVELRCDPISGHTALYWYRQSLGQGPEFLIYFQGTGAADDSGLPNDRFFAVRPEGSVSTLKIQRTERGDSAVYLCASSLSVGRLSNEQFFGPGTRLTVL.

A single count supports this clone. The gene calls are TRBV3-1 (or the pseudogene TRBV3-2) and TRBJ1-1; a possible D gene is TRBD1 (5 bases). Per the germline V gene, CDR1 is LGHDT and CDR2 is YNNKEL (reference sequence). This CDR3 has 16 residues. V dropped 0 bases and J dropped 0 bases, with 11 bases sitting between them. CDR3 bases: TGTGCCAGCAGCCAAGATTACGGACACATGAACACTGAAGCTTTCTTT. The encoded protein is CASSQDYGHMNTEAFF.

The J gene is TRBJ2-7, the V gene TRBV5-5; 7 bases map to TRBD2. The CDR3 contains 14 residues. Germline V gives CDR1 SGHKS, CDR2 YYEKEE (reference sequence). V gave up 0 bases and J gave up 4 bases; unmatched junction bases: 4. The CDR3 DNA reads TGTGCCAGCAGCTTGGCGGCGGGAGTGTACGAGCAGTACTTC. It translates to CASSLAAGVYEQYF.

The V and J genes are TRBV19 and TRBJ1-1; perhaps TRBD1 as D (6 bases). The V gene lost 3 bases and the J gene lost 8 bases, with 10 bases spanning the gap. The CDR3 has 12 amino acids. Per the germline V gene, CDR1 is LNHDA and CDR2 is SQIVND (reference sequence). CDR3 bases: TGTGCCAGTAGTATCTTGAGGGGGGAAGCTTTCTTT. Encoded protein: CASSILRGEAFF. Drawing the rest from reference TRBV19 and TRBJ1-1, the complete variable domain is DGGITQSPKYLFRKEGQNVTLSCEQNLNHDAMYWYRQDPGQGLRLIYYSQIVNDFQKGDIAEGYSVSREKKESFPLTVTSAQKNPTAFYLCASSILRGEAFFGQGTRLTVV.

Here the CDR3 DNA reads TGTGCCACCAGTGCGGGGGGCGTTGGGGGCTACACCTTC. Amino acid sequence: CATSAGGVGGYTF. The chain recombines TRBV24-1 with TRBJ1-2, with a weak D call TRBD1 (6 bases). Germline CDR1 is KGHDR and CDR2 is SFDVKD. This CDR3 is 13 amino acids long. The V gene lost 5 bases and the J gene lost 8 bases, with 14 bases spanning the gap.

The chain joins TRBV18 to TRBJ2-1; the D call may be TRBD1 or TRBD2 (5 bases each). From germline, CDR1 is KGHSH and CDR2 LQKENI. Trimming took off 4 bases at V and 6 bases at J, with 19 bases between the two ends. The CDR3 loop spans 16 amino acids. Written as DNA, the CDR3 is TGTGCCAGCTCACTTGGGGCGGGCGCTGGAGGCAATGAGCAGTTCTTC. Its protein product is CASSLGAGAGGNEQFF.

This clone was seen a single time. CDR3 loop: CASSTAGGSYNEQFF. The CDR3 DNA sequence: TGTGCCAGCAGCACAGCGGGGGGCTCCTACAATGAGCAGTTCTTC. The chain employs TRBV7-3 and TRBJ2-1; 9 bases match TRBD2. With 5 bases clipped from V and 0 bases from J, the junction kept 2 bases outside the gene matches. The CDR3 loop spans 15 amino acids. Germline CDR1 and CDR2: SGHTA and FQGTGA.

This chain joins TRBV5-4 and TRBJ1-6, with D uncertain. Germline assignment: CDR1 SGHNT and CDR2 YYREEE (reference sequence). CDR3 length: 15 amino acids. The V end was cut by 4 bases, the J end by 11 bases, with 19 bases between. CDR3 in DNA: TGTGCCAGCAGCCAGATGCGGGGTGAAGGGACACCCCTCCACTTT. Protein product: CASSQMRGEGTPLHF. The variable domain in full, with the rest retrieved from reference TRBV5-4 and TRBJ1-6, is ETGVTQSPTHLIKTRGQQVTLRCSSQSGHNTVSWYQQALGQGPQFIFQYYREEENGRGNFPPRFSGLQFPNYSSELNVNALELDDSALYLCASSQMRGEGTPLHFGNGTRLTVT.

The V call is TRBV3-1 (or the pseudogene TRBV3-2), the J call TRBJ1-2; D remains ambiguous. Trimming left V 1 base short and J 0 bases short, with 12 bases between. Germline lookup yields CDR1 LGHDT and CDR2 YNNKEL (reference sequence). The CDR3 loop spans 16 amino acids. The CDR3 coding sequence is TGTGCCAGCAGCCAAGGATACAGAGCGGCTAACTATGGCTACACCTTC. The encoded protein is CASSQGYRAANYGYTF.

The chain employs TRBV25-1 and TRBJ1-6; D ambiguous. V was trimmed by 3 bases and J by 6 bases, leaving 9 bases between them. This CDR3 region has 14 residues. CDR1 is MGHDK, CDR2 SYGVNS, per germline. CDR3 region: CASSDSFGNSPLHF. The CDR3 DNA reads TGTGCCAGCAGTGACAGCTTCGGTAATTCACCCCTCCACTTT.

The rearrangement uses TRBV5-6 and TRBJ2-1; D call uncertain. In germline, CDR1 is SGHDT, CDR2 YYEEEE. The V and J ends lost 1 base and 10 bases respectively, with 6 bases between them. The CDR3 consists of 11 residues. The CDR3 sequence: CASSLSWEQFF. The CDR3 DNA reads TGTGCCAGCAGCTTGTCTTGGGAGCAGTTCTTC. The whole variable domain, remainder taken from reference TRBV5-6 and TRBJ2-1, is DAGVTQSPTHLIKTRGQQVTLRCSPKSGHDTVSWYQQALGQGPQFIFQYYEEEERQRGNFPDRFSGHQFPNYSSELNVNALLLGDSALYLCASSLSWEQFFGPGTRLTVL.

The V gene is TRBV7-2, the J gene TRBJ2-2; D uncertain. Germline V gives CDR1 SGHTA, CDR2 FQGNSA. This CDR3 has 18 residues. V was pared by 0 bases and J by 0 bases, with 14 bases between. DNA of the CDR3: TGTGCCAGCAGCTTAGCTCCCTGGGTGGGGACGAACACCGGGGAGCTGTTTTTT. Protein product: CASSLAPWVGTNTGELFF.

A single count supports this clone. CDR3 residues: CASSYSSFSTDTQYF. CDR3 coding DNA: TGCGCCAGCAGTTATAGTAGTTTCAGCACAGATACGCAGTATTTT. J is TRBJ2-3 and V is TRBV5-1; D remains ambiguous. This CDR3 has 15 residues. Trimming shortened V by 5 bases and J by 0 bases, and 13 bases separated the two germline ends. Germline V gene sequence: CDR1 SGHRS, CDR2 YFSETQ. Full variable domain (remainder filled in from reference TRBV5-1 and TRBJ2-3): KAGVTQTPRYLIKTRGQQVTLSCSPISGHRSVSWYQQTPGQGLQFLFEYFSETQRNKGNFPGRFSGRQFSNSRSEMNVSTLELGDSALYLCASSYSSFSTDTQYFGPGTRLTVL.